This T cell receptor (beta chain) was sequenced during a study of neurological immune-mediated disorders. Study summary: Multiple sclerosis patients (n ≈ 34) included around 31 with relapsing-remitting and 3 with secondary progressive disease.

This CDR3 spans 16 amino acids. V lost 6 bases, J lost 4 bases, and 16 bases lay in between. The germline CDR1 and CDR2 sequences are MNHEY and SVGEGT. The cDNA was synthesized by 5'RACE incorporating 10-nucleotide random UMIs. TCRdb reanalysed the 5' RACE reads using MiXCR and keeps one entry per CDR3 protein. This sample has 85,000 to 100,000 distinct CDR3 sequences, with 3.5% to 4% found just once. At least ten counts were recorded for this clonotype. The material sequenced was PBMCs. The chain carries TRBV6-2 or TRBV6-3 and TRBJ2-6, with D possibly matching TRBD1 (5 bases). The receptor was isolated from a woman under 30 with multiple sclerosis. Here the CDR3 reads CASSLSQGSGANVLTF. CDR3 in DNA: TGTGCCAGCAGCCTTTCCCAGGGATCCGGGGCCAACGTCCTGACTTTC.